Following are 26 T cell receptor beta chains from one sample sequenced in a study of T cell responses to AZD1222 COVID-19 vaccine. Data came from immunoSEQ multiplex PCR; TCRdb stores just in-frame clones and leaves some out. The sample consists of about 140,000 clones, 90% of them appearing once. Sample: peripheral blood, taken 28 days after the second AZD1222 dose. These receptors came from an adult who received the AZD1222 COVID-19 vaccine.

This clone turned up a few times. The V and J genes are TRBV5-4 and TRBJ2-2; D is perhaps TRBD1 or TRBD2 (5 bases each). The CDR3 extends over 13 amino acids. Looked up from germline, CDR1 is SGHNT and CDR2 is YYREEE (reference sequence). With 4 bases removed from V and 1 base from J, the gap between germline ends came to 5 bases. CDR3 nucleotide sequence: TGTGCCAGCAGCGGGGGGAACACCGGGGAGCTGTTTTTT. This gives the protein CASSGGNTGELFF.

The genes are TRBV5-1 and TRBJ2-5, with a weak D call TRBD1 (5 bases). The V and J ends lost 6 bases and 5 bases respectively, with 17 bases between them. CDR3 length equals 14 residues. Germline V gene data show CDR1 as SGHRS and CDR2 as YFSETQ. CDR3 amino acids: CASTSRAGSETQYF. The CDR3 region has the DNA TGCGCCAGCACTTCCAGGGCAGGGTCCGAGACCCAGTACTTC.

This chain links TRBV19 with TRBJ2-7; tentative D call: TRBD2 (6 bases). The CDR3 sequence is 15 residues long. Trimming stripped 5 bases from V and 2 bases from J, with 16 bases between. CDR1 is LNHDA and CDR2 is SQIVND in the germline V gene (reference sequence). The CDR3: CASSSPGLIPYEQYF. For the CDR3, the DNA is TGTGCCAGTAGTTCACCGGGACTGATCCCCTACGAGCAGTACTTC.

The chain is built from TRBV5-1 and TRBJ2-7, with D perhaps assigned TRBD1 or TRBD2 (5 bases each). This CDR3 is built from 15 residues. V gave up 5 bases and J gave up 7 bases, with 22 bases separating them. CDR1 and CDR2 (germline): SGHRS, YFSETQ. CDR3 sequence: CASREPGRRIEEQYF. CDR3 bases: TGCGCCAGCAGGGAACCGGGACGGAGAATTGAGGAGCAGTACTTC.

V gene TRBV18 combines with J gene TRBJ2-7; D is undetermined. V was shortened by 3 bases and J by 0 bases, with 9 bases between the two germline ends. The CDR3 totals 14 residues. Germline V CDR1 and CDR2: KGHSH, LQKENI. The DNA of the CDR3 is TGTGCCAGCTCACCTTCTACCAGCTCCTACGAGCAGTACTTC. Amino acids: CASSPSTSSYEQYF.

The chain uses TRBV19 and TRBJ2-7; D might be TRBD2 (6 bases). Trimming took 4 bases from V and 0 from J, leaving 13 bases between them. Germline V gene lookup returns CDR1 LNHDA and CDR2 SQIVND (reference sequence). The CDR3 runs 15 residues. The CDR3 coding sequence is TGTGCCAGTAGTACGGGGGACTCCCTCTCCTACGAGCAGTACTTC. This sequence encodes CASSTGDSLSYEQYF.

The genes are TRBV12-3 or TRBV12-4 and TRBJ2-4; no clear D. V was clipped by 7 bases and J by 10 bases, with 17 bases between them. CDR3 size: 13 residues. CDR3 DNA sequence: TGTGCCAGCACCCAGTCCTTCCGGCGGATTCAGTACTTC. Translation gives CASTQSFRRIQYF.

This rearrangement joins TRBV28 to TRBJ1-2; 8 nucleotides align to TRBD1. V lost 10 bases to trimming and J lost 1 base; unmatched junction nucleotides: 5. The germline V gene encodes CDR1 MDHEN and CDR2 SYDVKM. There are 13 residues in the CDR3. CDR3 loop: CAIHRGINYGYTF. CDR3 DNA: TGTGCCATCCACAGGGGGATTAACTATGGCTACACCTTC.

This clone came up once. The genes are TRBV6-5 and TRBJ1-2, with 9 bases that match TRBD1. CDR1 and CDR2 from the germline V gene are MNHEY and SVGAGI. The CDR3 covers 14 residues. V dropped 6 bases and J dropped 3; count of bases not matched to a gene: 5. CDR3 coding DNA: TGTGCCAGCAGCCGAGGACAGGGGTACTATGGCTACACCTTC. Protein sequence: CASSRGQGYYGYTF.

This rearrangement joins TRBV10-3 to TRBJ2-7; D not resolved. Germline assignment: CDR1 ENHRY and CDR2 SYGVKD. The CDR3 has 15 amino acids. Trimming took 1 base from V and 0 from J, leaving 10 bases between them. CDR3 coding DNA: TGTGCCATCAGTGAGTATTCAGGTGCCTCCTACGAGCAGTACTTC. Protein: CAISEYSGASYEQYF.

The chain employs TRBV6-2 or TRBV6-3 and TRBJ2-2; no reliable D call. The CDR3 is 13 amino acids. Germline V gives CDR1 MNHEY, CDR2 SVGEGT. The V end lost 6 bases, the J end lost 9 bases, and 14 bases lay between the germline ends. CDR3 sequence: CASSLESRRELFF. CDR3 DNA sequence: TGTGCCAGCAGCCTGGAGAGTCGTAGGGAGCTGTTTTTT.

This rearrangement joins TRBV5-1 to TRBJ1-2; D might be TRBD1 (6 bases). Trimming removed 1 base from V and 6 bases from J, with 13 bases in between. Germline V gene data show CDR1 as SGHRS and CDR2 as YFSETQ. The CDR3 runs to 14 residues. CDR3 coding DNA: TGCGCCAGCAGCTTGATGTCAGGGGATGATGGCTACACCTTC. It is translated as CASSLMSGDDGYTF.

This sequence joins TRBV28 and TRBJ2-7; 13 positions agree with TRBD2. This CDR3 region has 15 residues. From germline, CDR1 is MDHEN and CDR2 SYDVKM. The V gene end was trimmed by 5 bases and the J gene end by 2 bases; junction bases not matched to a gene: 3. The CDR3 loop is CASSLGTSGTYEQYF. Here the CDR3 DNA reads TGTGCCAGCAGTCTGGGGACTAGCGGGACCTACGAGCAGTACTTC.

The V and J genes are TRBV7-3 and TRBJ1-2; D uncertain. V was trimmed by 5 bases and J by 2 bases, leaving 12 bases between them. The germline gives CDR1 SGHTA, CDR2 FQGTGA. The CDR3 loop spans 14 amino acids. In DNA, the CDR3 is TGTGCCAGCAGCCCCGCGGAGGGAAACTATGGCTACACCTTC. Translating gives CASSPAEGNYGYTF.

This rearrangement joins TRBV7-2 to TRBJ2-1; the D is unclear. Germline values: CDR1 SGHTA, CDR2 FQGNSA. V was trimmed by 7 bases and J by 3 bases, leaving 10 bases between them. This CDR3 comprises 13 residues. The CDR3 DNA reads as TGTGCCAGCACCCGACCAGTCTACAATGAGCAGTTCTTC. It yields the protein CASTRPVYNEQFF.

The rearrangement joins TRBV7-9 to TRBJ2-3; D is perhaps TRBD1 or TRBD2 (5 bases each). Between the trimmed V and J ends, which lost 7 bases and 4 bases, there was a span of 24 bases. This CDR3 is built from 17 residues. CDR1 is SEHNR and CDR2 is FQNEAQ in the germline V gene (reference sequence). CDR3 nucleotide sequence: TGTGCCAGCACACCGTGGTTCGAGGGGCGACTTTCAGATACGCAGTATTTT. Protein: CASTPWFEGRLSDTQYF.

The chain couples TRBV5-1 to TRBJ1-3, with 10 bases matching TRBD1. The germline V gene has CDR1 SGHRS and CDR2 YFSETQ. Trimming removed 7 bases from V and 4 bases from J; junction bases left unmatched: 5. The CDR3 extends over 14 amino acids. CDR3 nucleotides: TGCGCCAGCTCCGGGACAGGGGTCGGAAACACCATATATTTT. It is translated as CASSGTGVGNTIYF.

This chain connects TRBV10-3 to TRBJ2-7, with 11 bases that match TRBD2. From germline, CDR1 is ENHRY and CDR2 SYGVKD. Unmatched junction bases numbered 11, after V lost 3 bases and J lost 4 bases. The length of the CDR3 is 17 residues. In DNA, the CDR3 is TGTGCCATCAGTGATTCAATCACTAGCGGGAGTCAGTACGAGCAGTACTTC. This translates into CAISDSITSGSQYEQYF.

The J gene is TRBJ1-2, the V gene TRBV6-6; TRBD1 might be the D (6 bases). The V end was cut by 0 bases, the J end by 4 bases, with 15 bases between. The CDR3 is made up of 16 amino acids. CDR1 and CDR2 from the germline V gene are MNHNY and SVGAGI (reference sequence). In DNA, the CDR3 is TGTGCCAGCAGTTACTCCCATCATGGACAGACCTATGGCTACACCTTC. Translated: CASSYSHHGQTYGYTF.

The chain joins TRBV30 to TRBJ1-3; tentative D call: TRBD1 (6 bases). CDR1 is GTSNPN, CDR2 SVGIG, per germline (reference sequence). This CDR3 has 15 residues. V gave up 2 bases and J gave up 0 bases, with 11 bases separating them. CDR3 sequence (DNA): TGTGCCTGGAGTACAGGGCTGAGCTCTGGAAACACCATATATTTT. This translates into CAWSTGLSSGNTIYF. Full variable domain (remainder filled in from reference TRBV30 and TRBJ1-3): SQTIHQWPATLVQPVGSPLSLECTVEGTSNPNLYWYRQAAGRGLQLLFYSVGIGQISSEVPQNLSASRPQDRQFILSSKKLLLSDSGFYLCAWSTGLSSGNTIYFGEGSWLTVV.

The chain recombines TRBV28 with TRBJ2-2, with D possibly called TRBD1 or TRBD2 (5 bases each). The CDR3 has 15 amino acids. The V and J ends lost 5 bases and 5 bases respectively, with 15 bases between them. Germline V gene sequence: CDR1 MDHEN, CDR2 SYDVKM. CDR3 amino acids: CASSVPLGETGELFF. The CDR3 DNA reads TGTGCCAGCAGTGTCCCCTTGGGGGAAACCGGGGAGCTGTTTTTT.

V and J are TRBV3-1 (or the pseudogene TRBV3-2) and TRBJ2-1; D tentatively fits TRBD1 or TRBD2 (6 bases each). The V end was cut by 4 bases, the J end by 6 bases, with 13 bases between. The CDR3 is 14 amino acids. Germline CDR1 is LGHDT and CDR2 is YNNKEL (reference sequence). The CDR3 DNA sequence: TGTGCCAGCAGCCGCCCCGGAGGGGGCAATGAGCAGTTCTTC. Protein product: CASSRPGGGNEQFF.

The chain couples TRBV10-3 to TRBJ1-5; weak D call: TRBD1 (5 bases). Germline values: CDR1 ENHRY, CDR2 SYGVKD. V lost 6 bases and J lost 3, with 15 bases in between. The CDR3 covers 15 residues. DNA for the CDR3: TGTGCCATCAGGCAAGGGCAGGGTGTCAATCAGCCCCAGCATTTT. Protein product: CAIRQGQGVNQPQHF.

This clone was detected once. The chain uses TRBV6-5 and TRBJ2-4; perhaps TRBD2 as D (5 bases). Per germline, CDR1 MNHEY and CDR2 SVGAGI. This CDR3 has 13 amino acids. The V gene lost 11 bases and the J gene lost 0 bases, with 11 bases spanning the gap. CDR3: CAAGRGAKNIQYF. The CDR3 DNA follows: TGTGCCGCCGGACGGGGAGCCAAAAACATTCAGTACTTC.

This clone was counted a single time. The J gene is TRBJ2-5, the V gene TRBV6-1, with 12 bases matching TRBD2. Germline CDR1 and CDR2: MNHNS and SASEGT. This CDR3 is 16 amino acids long. The trim removed 2 bases at V and 4 bases at J, leaving 5 bases unmatched. The CDR3 coding sequence is TGTGCCAGCAGTGAACCCTGGACTAGCGGGACAGAGACCCAGTACTTC. Its translation is CASSEPWTSGTETQYF.

The V call is TRBV2, the J call TRBJ2-3; 10 bases agree with TRBD2. Germline CDR1 reads SNHLY; CDR2 reads FYNNEI. This CDR3 has 14 residues. V gave up 6 bases and J gave up 2 bases; unmatched junction bases: 2. The CDR3 DNA follows: TGTGCCAGCAGAGCGGGAGGGTACACAGATACGCAGTATTTT. As protein: CASRAGGYTDTQYF.